One T cell receptor (beta chain) is described in this entry. Its target is unknown. As to time point: week 5, during vaccination. Alongside topical imiquimod, each dose of vaccine comprised 300 ug of mutant IDH1 20-mer peptide. Method: immunoSEQ multiplex PCR; TCRdb's copy keeps in-frame clones and lacks some. The sample holds approximately 35,000 clones, approximately 50% seen once. CDR3 length equals 13 residues. Germline V CDR1 and CDR2: LNHDA, SQIVND (reference sequence). Trimming pared 5 bases from V and 5 bases from J, leaving 13 bases between. The sample belongs to a study of a mutant IDH1 vaccine in newly diagnosed glioma. Background on the study: Across weeks 1, 3, 5, 7, 11, 15, 19 and 23, patients received a vaccination each time, eight in all. Patients got radiotherapy, temozolomide, or both beforehand, and most got both. Study observations and caveats: Seemingly, pseudoprogression had no relation to changes in the top peripheral T cell clonotypes.

This sequence was found in a woman between 18 and 29 years old with glioma. Specimen: PBMCs, collected from a glioma patient whose treatment included an IDH1 peptide vaccine. The V gene is TRBV19, the J gene TRBJ2-7; tentatively, D is TRBD1 (6 bases). CDR3 sequence reads: CASSLNRENEQYF. The CDR3 DNA sequence: TGTGCCAGTAGTTTGAACAGGGAAAACGAGCAGTACTTC. Complete variable domain (other parts from reference TRBV19 and TRBJ2-7): DGGITQSPKYLFRKEGQNVTLSCEQNLNHDAMYWYRQDPGQGLRLIYYSQIVNDFQKGDIAEGYSVSREKKESFPLTVTSAQKNPTAFYLCASSLNRENEQYFGPGTRLTVT.